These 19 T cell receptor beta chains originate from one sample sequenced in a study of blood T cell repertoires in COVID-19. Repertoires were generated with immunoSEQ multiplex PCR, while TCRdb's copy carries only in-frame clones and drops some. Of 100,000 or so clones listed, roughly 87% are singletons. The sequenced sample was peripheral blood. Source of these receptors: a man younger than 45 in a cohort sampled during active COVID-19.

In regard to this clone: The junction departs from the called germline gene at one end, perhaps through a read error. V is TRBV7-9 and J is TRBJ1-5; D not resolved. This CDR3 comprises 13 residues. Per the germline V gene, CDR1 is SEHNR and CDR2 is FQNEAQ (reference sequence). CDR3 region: CTSSLVAGTPQHF. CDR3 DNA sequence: TGTACCAGCAGCTTAGTAGCGGGAACGCCCCAGCATTTT.

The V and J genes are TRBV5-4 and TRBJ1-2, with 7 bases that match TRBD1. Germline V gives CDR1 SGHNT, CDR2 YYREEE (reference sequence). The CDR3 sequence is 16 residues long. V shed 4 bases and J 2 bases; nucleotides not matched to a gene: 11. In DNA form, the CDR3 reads TGTGCCAGCAGCCCTCTGCCAGGGGGTGGGAACTATGGCTACACCTTC. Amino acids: CASSPLPGGGNYGYTF.

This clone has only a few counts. The CDR3 DNA follows: TGTGCCAGCAGCTTGGCCCCGGGACAGGGGGATGGCTACACCTTC. This gives the protein CASSLAPGQGDGYTF. J is TRBJ1-2 and V is TRBV5-4; the match to TRBD1 covers 11 bases. The CDR3 is made up of 15 amino acids. Germline V gene data show CDR1 as SGHNT and CDR2 as YYREEE (reference sequence). Germline trimming cut 0 bases from V and 6 bases from J; bases unmatched to any gene: 4.

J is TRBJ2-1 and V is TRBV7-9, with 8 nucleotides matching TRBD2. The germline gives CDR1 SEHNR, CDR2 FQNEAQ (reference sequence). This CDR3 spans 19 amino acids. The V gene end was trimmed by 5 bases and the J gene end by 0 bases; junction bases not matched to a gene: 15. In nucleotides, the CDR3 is TGTGCCAGCAGCCCGCCGTGTTTTCGGGGGGGGGCCTCCTACAATGAGCAGTTCTTC. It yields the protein CASSPPCFRGGASYNEQFF.

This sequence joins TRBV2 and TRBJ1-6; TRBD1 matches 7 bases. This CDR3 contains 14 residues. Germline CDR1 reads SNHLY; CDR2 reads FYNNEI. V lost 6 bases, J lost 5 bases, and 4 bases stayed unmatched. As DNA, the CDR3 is TGTGCCAGCAGATGGACAGGAAATAATTCACCCCTCCACTTT. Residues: CASRWTGNNSPLHF.

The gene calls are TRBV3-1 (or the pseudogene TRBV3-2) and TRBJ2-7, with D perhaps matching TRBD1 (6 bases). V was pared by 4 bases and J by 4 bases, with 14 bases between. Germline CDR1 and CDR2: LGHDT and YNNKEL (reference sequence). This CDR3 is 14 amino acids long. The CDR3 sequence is CASSPSTGWYEQYF. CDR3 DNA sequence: TGTGCCAGCAGCCCCTCGACAGGTTGGTACGAGCAGTACTTC.

The CDR3 protein is CASRMGQDTEKLFF. The CDR3 region has the DNA TGTGCCAGCAGGATGGGACAGGACACTGAAAAACTGTTTTTT. The V call is TRBV2, the J call TRBJ1-4; 8 positions agree with TRBD1. There are 14 residues in the CDR3. J gave up 7 bases and V 6 bases, and 7 bases lay outside the gene matches. Germline CDR1 and CDR2: SNHLY and FYNNEI.

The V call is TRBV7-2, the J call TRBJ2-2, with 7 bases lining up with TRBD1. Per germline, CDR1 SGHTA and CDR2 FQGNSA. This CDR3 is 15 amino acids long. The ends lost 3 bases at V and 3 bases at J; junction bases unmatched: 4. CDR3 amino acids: CASSLVQGHTGELFF. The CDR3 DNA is TGTGCCAGCAGCTTGGTACAGGGGCACACCGGGGAGCTGTTTTTT.

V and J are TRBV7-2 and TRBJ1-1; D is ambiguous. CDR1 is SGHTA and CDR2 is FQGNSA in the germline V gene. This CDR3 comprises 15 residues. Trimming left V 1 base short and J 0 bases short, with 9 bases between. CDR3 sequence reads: CASSLGGALNTEAFF. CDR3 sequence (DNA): TGTGCCAGCAGCTTAGGAGGAGCACTGAACACTGAAGCTTTCTTT.

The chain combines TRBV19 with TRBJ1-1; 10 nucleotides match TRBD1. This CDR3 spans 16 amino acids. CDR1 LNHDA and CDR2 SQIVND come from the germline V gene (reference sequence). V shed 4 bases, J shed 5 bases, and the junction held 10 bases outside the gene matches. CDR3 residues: CASSKTGGAKLTEAFF. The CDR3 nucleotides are TGTGCCAGTAGTAAGACAGGGGGCGCGAAGCTAACTGAAGCTTTCTTT.

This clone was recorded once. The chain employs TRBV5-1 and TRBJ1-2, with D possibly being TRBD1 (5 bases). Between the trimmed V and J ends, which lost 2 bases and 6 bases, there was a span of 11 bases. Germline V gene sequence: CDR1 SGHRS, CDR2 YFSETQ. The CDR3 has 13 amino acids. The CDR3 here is CASSFGGSDGYTF. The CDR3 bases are TGCGCCAGCAGCTTCGGGGGTTCGGATGGCTACACCTTC.

The CDR3 sequence is CASSSSLAKHTQYF. In nucleotides, the CDR3 is TGTGCCAGCAGTTCTAGCCTAGCGAAGCATACGCAGTATTTT. The chain is built from TRBV6-5 and TRBJ2-3; weak D call: TRBD2 (6 bases). The CDR3 has 14 residues. Germline V gives CDR1 MNHEY, CDR2 SVGAGI. V lost 4 bases and J lost 7, with 15 bases in between.

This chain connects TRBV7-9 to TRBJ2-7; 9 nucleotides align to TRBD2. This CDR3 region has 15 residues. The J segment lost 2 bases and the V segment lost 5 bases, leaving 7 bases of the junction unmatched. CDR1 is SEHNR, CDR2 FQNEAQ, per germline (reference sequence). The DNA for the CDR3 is TGTGCCAGCAGCCCGACAGCGGGGGGAACCTACGAGCAGTACTTC. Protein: CASSPTAGGTYEQYF.

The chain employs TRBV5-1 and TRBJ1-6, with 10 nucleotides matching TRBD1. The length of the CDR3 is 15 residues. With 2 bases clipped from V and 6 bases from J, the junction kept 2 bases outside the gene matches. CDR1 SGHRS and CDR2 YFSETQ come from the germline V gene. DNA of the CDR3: TGCGCCAGCAGCTTAGGGACAGGGGCTAATTCACCCCTCCACTTT. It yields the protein CASSLGTGANSPLHF.

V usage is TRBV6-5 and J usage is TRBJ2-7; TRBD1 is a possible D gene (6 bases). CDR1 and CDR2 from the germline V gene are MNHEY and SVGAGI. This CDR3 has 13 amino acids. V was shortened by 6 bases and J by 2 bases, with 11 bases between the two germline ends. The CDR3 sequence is CASSAQGTYEQYF. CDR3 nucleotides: TGTGCCAGCAGCGCCCAGGGGACCTACGAGCAGTACTTC.

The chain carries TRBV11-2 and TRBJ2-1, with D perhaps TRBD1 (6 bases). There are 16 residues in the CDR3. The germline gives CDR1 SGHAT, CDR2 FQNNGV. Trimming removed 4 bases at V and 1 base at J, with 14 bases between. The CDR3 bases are TGTGCCAGCAGCTCCCTCAGGGGTTTGTCCTACAATGAGCAGTTCTTC. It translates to CASSSLRGLSYNEQFF.

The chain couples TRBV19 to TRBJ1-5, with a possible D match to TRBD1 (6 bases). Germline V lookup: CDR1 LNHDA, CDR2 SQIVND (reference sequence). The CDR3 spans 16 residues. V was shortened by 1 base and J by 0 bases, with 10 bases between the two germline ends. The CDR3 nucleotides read TGTGCCAGTAGTATAGCAGCAGGGGATAGCAATCAGCCCCAGCATTTT. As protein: CASSIAAGDSNQPQHF.

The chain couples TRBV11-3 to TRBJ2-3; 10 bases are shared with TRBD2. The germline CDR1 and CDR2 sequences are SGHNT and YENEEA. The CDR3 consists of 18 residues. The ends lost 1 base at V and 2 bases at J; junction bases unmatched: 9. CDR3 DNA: TGTGCCAGCAGCTTAGGAATGACTAGCGGGCCTACCACAGATACGCAGTATTTT. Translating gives CASSLGMTSGPTTDTQYF. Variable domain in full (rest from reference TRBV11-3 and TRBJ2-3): EAGVVQSPRYKIIEKKQPVAFWCNPISGHNTLYWYLQNLGQGPELLIRYENEEAVDDSQLPKDRFSAERLKGVDSTLKIQPAELGDSAVYLCASSLGMTSGPTTDTQYFGPGTRLTVL.

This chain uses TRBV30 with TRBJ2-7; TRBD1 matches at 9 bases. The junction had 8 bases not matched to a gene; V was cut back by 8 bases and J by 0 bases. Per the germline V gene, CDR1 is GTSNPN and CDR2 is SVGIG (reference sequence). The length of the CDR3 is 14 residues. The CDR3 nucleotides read TGTGCCCGCTCTACAGGGGGCGCCTCCTACGAGCAGTACTTC. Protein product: CARSTGGASYEQYF.